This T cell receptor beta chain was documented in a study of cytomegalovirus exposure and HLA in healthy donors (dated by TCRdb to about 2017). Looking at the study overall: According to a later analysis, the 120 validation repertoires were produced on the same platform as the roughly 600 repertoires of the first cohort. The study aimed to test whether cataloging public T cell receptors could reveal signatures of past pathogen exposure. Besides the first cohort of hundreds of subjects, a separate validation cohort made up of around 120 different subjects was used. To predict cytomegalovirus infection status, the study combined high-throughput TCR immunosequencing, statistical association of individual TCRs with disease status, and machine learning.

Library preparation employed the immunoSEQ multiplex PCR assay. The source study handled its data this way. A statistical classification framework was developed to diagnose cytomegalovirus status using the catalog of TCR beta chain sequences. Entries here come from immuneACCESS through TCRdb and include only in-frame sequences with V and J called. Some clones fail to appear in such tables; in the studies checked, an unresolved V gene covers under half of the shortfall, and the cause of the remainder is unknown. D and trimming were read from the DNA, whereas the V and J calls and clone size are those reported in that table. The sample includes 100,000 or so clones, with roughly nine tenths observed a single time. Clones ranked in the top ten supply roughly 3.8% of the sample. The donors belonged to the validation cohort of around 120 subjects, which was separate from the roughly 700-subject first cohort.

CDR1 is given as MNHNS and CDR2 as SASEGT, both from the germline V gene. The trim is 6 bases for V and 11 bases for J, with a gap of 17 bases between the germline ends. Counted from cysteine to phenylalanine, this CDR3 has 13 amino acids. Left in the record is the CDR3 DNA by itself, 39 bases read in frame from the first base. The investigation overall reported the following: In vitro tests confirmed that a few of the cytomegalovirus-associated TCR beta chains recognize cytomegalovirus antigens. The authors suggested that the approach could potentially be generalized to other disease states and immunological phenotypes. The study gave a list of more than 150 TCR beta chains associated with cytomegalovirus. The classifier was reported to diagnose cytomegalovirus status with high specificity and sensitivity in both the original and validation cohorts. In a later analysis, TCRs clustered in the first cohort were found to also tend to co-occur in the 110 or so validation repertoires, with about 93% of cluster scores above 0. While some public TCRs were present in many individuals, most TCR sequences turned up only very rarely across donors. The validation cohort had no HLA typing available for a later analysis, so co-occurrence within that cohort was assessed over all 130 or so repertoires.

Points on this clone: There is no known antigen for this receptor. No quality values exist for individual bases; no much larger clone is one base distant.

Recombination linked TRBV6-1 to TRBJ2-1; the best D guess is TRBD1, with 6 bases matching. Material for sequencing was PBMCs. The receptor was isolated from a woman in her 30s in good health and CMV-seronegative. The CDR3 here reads CASSSLVQGKQFF. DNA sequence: TGTGCCAGCAGCTCATTAGTCCAGGGGAAGCAGTTCTTC.